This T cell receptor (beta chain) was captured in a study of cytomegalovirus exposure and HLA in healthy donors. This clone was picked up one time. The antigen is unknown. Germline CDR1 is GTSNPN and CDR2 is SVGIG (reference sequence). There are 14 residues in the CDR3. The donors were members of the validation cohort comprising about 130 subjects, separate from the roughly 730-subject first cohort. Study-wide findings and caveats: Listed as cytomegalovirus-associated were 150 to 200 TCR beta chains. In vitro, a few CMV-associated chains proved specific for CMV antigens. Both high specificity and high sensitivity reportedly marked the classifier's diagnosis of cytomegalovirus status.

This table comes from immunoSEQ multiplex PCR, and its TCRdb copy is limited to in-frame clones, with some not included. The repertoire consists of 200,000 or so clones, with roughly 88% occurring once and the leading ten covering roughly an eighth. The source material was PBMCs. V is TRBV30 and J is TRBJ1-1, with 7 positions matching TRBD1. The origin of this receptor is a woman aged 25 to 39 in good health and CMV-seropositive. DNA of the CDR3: TGTGCTTGGGCCCACGGACAGGCGAACACTGAAGCTTTCTTT. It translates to CAWAHGQANTEAFF. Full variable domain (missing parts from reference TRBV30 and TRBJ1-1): SQTIHQWPATLVQPVGSPLSLECTVEGTSNPNLYWYRQAAGRGLQLLFYSVGIGQISSEVPQNLSASRPQDRQFILSSKKLLLSDSGFYLCAWAHGQANTEAFFGQGTRLTVV.